This passage covers 2 T cell receptor beta chains from one sample sequenced in a study of OX40 agonist ivuxolimab in advanced cancers. Data came from immunoSEQ multiplex PCR; TCRdb stores just in-frame clones and leaves some out. This sample has about 25,000 clones, with 80% to 90% found just once. Material: CD4+ or CD8+ T cells sorted from blood, obtained in a trial of the OX40 agonist ivuxolimab. All receptors come from an adult with an advanced solid tumor such as melanoma, head and neck, liver or kidney cancer.

J is TRBJ1-1 and V is TRBV6-1; 10 bases match TRBD1. This CDR3 is 13 amino acids long. Germline lookup yields CDR1 MNHNS and CDR2 SASEGT. With V trimmed by 8 bases and J by 1 base, 1 base remained unmatched. The CDR3 DNA follows: TGTGCCAGCCGGGACAGGGGGAACACTGAAGCTTTCTTT. Translated, it gives CASRDRGNTEAFF.

V is TRBV27 and J is TRBJ2-7, with D tentatively TRBD1 (5 bases). Germline assignment: CDR1 MNHEY and CDR2 SMNVEV (reference sequence). V dropped 8 bases and J dropped 6 bases, with 14 bases sitting between them. CDR3 length: 12 amino acids. DNA of the CDR3: TGTGCCAGCGGTCGACAGTATCTCGAGCAGTACTTC. Protein sequence: CASGRQYLEQYF.